The following is a T cell receptor (beta chain) sequence with its context. There are a few counts of this clonotype. This clone's antigen is unknown. Per-base qualities were not stored, and no clone one base away is much larger. Library prep was done by RT-PCR. TCRdb lists the instrument as Illumina HiSeq 2500. TCRdb reprocessing: public reads trimmed at Q25 with fastp, clones called with MiXCR, in-frame beta chains kept. Each record represents a unique CDR3 protein, reported with the most common genes and DNA among its rows. This sample lists about 540,000 distinct CDR3 sequences; around a quarter were detected once. The biggest ten clones account for 2.8% of the sample. V is pruned by 7 bases and J by 2 bases, leaving 6 bases of the junction without a gene match. Measured from the cysteine to the phenylalanine, the CDR3 is 14 residues long. Solely the CDR3 DNA is kept, with 42 bases framed from the first base. As encoded in the germline V gene, CDR1 is MNHEY while CDR2 is SVGEGT.

This specimen belongs to a study of response to subunit inactivated influenza vaccine (dated by TCRdb to 2016 to 2019). Turning to the overall study: Deep quantitative profiling of the T cell receptor repertoire was used in the study to follow responses to a trivalent subunit inactivated influenza vaccine. Overall study outcomes, separate from this receptor: The authors proposed that each seasonal influenza vaccination may bring in only a limited number of new T cells.

These data also formed part of another study, on T cells expressing NK-cell markers. In that second paper, the authors write: TCR beta cDNA libraries were prepared using 5'RACE template switching, which introduced a universal primer site and unique molecular identifiers. In sorted CD3+CD56+NKG2C+, CD3+CD56+NKG2C- and CD3+CD56-NKG2C+ T-cell subsets from roughly 8 donors, TCR beta-chain repertoires were profiled. Among the eight sequenced donors, seven were HCMV-seropositive and one was HCMV-seronegative. In several experiments an anti-gammadeltaTCR antibody was added to restrict sorting to alphabetaTCR-expressing T cells. In more than 5 donors, the dominant CD3+CD56+NKG2C+ clonotypes ranked among the top 10 CD8+ clonotypes, making up about 1.0-8% of CD8+ T cells. Those dominant clonotypes were again the most abundant among CD3+CD56-NKG2C+ cells in four donors, at about 28.3-65%. Whether the expanded NKG2C-expressing T cell clones were specific for HCMV antigens remained unclear. Randomly selected healthy volunteers, three men and five women, were used as the eight sequenced donors. To determine HCMV serostatus, a commercial ELISA kit was used to detect HCMV-specific IgG in serum. Peripheral blood mononuclear cells were isolated from blood by Ficoll density gradient centrifugation. CD4+ and CD8+ T cells were isolated from PBMC by magnetic immunoseparation with Miltenyi isolation kits. cDNA synthesis was primed from the TCR beta constant segment, followed by two successive PCR amplification steps. Libraries were sequenced as 2 x 150 bp reads on Illumina HiSeq 2000/2500, MiSeq or NextSeq. MIGEC handled demultiplexing of the reads and grouping by UMI, while MiTCR was used to assemble and quantify clonotypes. Only TCR cDNA sequences supported by at least two reads were kept to exclude erroneous sequences. The tcR package was used for downstream repertoire analysis, and clonotypes were matched across fractions by CDR3 nucleotide sequence plus V segment. Antigen specificity was annotated against VDJdb with VDJmatch, allowing one amino acid substitution in CDR3.

The V and J segments used are TRBV6-2 or TRBV6-3 and TRBJ2-7, with TRBD2 identical over 9 junction bases. The source of this sequence is a man in his fifties or sixties who received an inactivated influenza vaccine. Donor details come from another sample of the same person, matched by shared clones. The sample in question was CD4+ T cells sorted from PBMCs, obtained about 11 days after vaccination. The CDR3 amino acid sequence is: CASNPLAGPYEQYF. DNA sequence: TGTGCCAGCAACCCTCTAGCGGGGCCCTACGAGCAGTACTTC.